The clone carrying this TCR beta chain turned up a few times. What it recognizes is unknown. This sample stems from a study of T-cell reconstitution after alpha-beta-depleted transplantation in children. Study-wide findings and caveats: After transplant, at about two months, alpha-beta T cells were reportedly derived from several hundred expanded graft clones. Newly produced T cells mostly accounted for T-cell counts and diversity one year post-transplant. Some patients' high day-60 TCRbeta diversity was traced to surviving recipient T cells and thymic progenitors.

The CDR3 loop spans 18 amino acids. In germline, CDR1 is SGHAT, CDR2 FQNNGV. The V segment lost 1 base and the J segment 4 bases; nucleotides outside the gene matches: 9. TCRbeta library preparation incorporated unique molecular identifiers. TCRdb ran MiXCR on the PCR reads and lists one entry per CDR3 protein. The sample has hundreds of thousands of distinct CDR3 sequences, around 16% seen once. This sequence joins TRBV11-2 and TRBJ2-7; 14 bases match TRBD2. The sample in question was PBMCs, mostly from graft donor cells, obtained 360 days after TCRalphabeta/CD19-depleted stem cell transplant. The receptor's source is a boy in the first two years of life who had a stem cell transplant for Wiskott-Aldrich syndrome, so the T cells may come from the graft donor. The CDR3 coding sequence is TGTGCCAGCAGCTTAGGGACTAGCGGGAGGATGCTCCGATACGAGCAGTACTTC. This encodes CASSLGTSGRMLRYEQYF.